The 20 T cell receptor beta chains below come from one sample, sequenced in a study of cytomegalovirus exposure and HLA in healthy donors. The table came from immunoSEQ multiplex PCR; TCRdb's copy has only in-frame clones and leaves some out. This sample carries more than 250,000 clones, just over 85% of them seen once, and the ten largest clones take under 0.85%. Sequencing input: PBMCs. Receptors were obtained from a woman aged 18-30 years in good health and CMV-seronegative.

The chain links TRBV7-6 to TRBJ2-3; D perhaps matches TRBD2 (6 bases). Germline assignment: CDR1 SGHVS and CDR2 FNYEAQ. Trimming removed 5 bases from V and 2 bases from J, with 14 bases in between. CDR3 length: 15 amino acids. The CDR3 region is CASSPRAGPTDTQYF. The CDR3, as DNA: TGTGCCAGCAGCCCTCGGGCGGGACCCACAGATACGCAGTATTTT. Supplemented by reference TRBV7-6 and TRBJ2-3, the full variable domain reads GAGVSQSPRYKVTKRGQDVALRCDPISGHVSLYWYRQALGQGPEFLTYFNYEAQQDKSGLPNDRFSAERPEGSISTLTIQRTEQRDSAMYRCASSPRAGPTDTQYFGPGTRLTVL.

The J gene is TRBJ2-7, the V gene TRBV27, with 9 bases lining up with TRBD1. Trimming took 3 bases from V and 6 from J; bases not matched to a gene: 9. This CDR3 spans 15 amino acids. Looked up from germline, CDR1 is MNHEY and CDR2 is SMNVEV (reference sequence). In nucleotides, the CDR3 is TGTGCCAGCAGTTTGGTCCGGGACAGGGCTGCCGAGCAGTACTTC. This codes for CASSLVRDRAAEQYF.

This chain uses TRBV7-2 with TRBJ2-2, with D maybe TRBD2 (5 bases). Trimming removed 0 bases from V and 1 base from J, with 9 bases in between. CDR1 is SGHTA, CDR2 FQGNSA, per germline. The CDR3 totals 16 residues. The DNA for the CDR3 is TGTGCCAGCAGCTTAGCTTCGGCGGGGAACACCGGGGAGCTGTTTTTT. Translating it yields CASSLASAGNTGELFF.

V gene TRBV5-1 combines with J gene TRBJ2-1; 14 positions agree with TRBD2. Unmatched junction bases numbered 4, after V lost 4 bases and J lost 7 bases. This CDR3 region has 15 residues. Germline assignment: CDR1 SGHRS and CDR2 YFSETQ. The CDR3 spells CASSKGLAGDNEQFF. CDR3 coding DNA: TGCGCCAGCAGCAAGGGACTAGCGGGAGATAATGAGCAGTTCTTC.

The chain combines TRBV29-1 with TRBJ2-6; D might be TRBD2 (5 bases). V was pared by 6 bases and J by 1 base, with 7 bases between. Germline assignment: CDR1 SQVTM and CDR2 ANQGSEA. The CDR3 length is 13 residues. CDR3 loop: CSVTGSGANVLTF. For the CDR3, the DNA is TGCAGCGTAACGGGGTCTGGGGCCAACGTCCTGACTTTC.

V gene TRBV5-5 combines with J gene TRBJ2-7; a weak D match, TRBD1 (5 bases). The CDR3 runs to 15 residues. Germline V CDR1 and CDR2: SGHKS, YYEKEE (reference sequence). The V end lost 0 bases, the J end lost 2 bases, and 12 bases lay between the germline ends. CDR3 coding DNA: TGTGCCAGCAGCTTGGACTACAGGCTCACCTACGAGCAGTACTTC. Residues: CASSLDYRLTYEQYF. The full variable domain, with the rest looked up from reference TRBV5-5 and TRBJ2-7, is DAGVTQSPTHLIKTRGQQVTLRCSPISGHKSVSWYQQVLGQGPQFIFQYYEKEERGRGNFPDRFSARQFPNYSSELNVNALLLGDSALYLCASSLDYRLTYEQYFGPGTRLTVT.

This clone occurred once. V and J are TRBV19 and TRBJ1-5, with TRBD1 identical over 8 bases. V was clipped by 9 bases and J by 2 bases; unmatched bases: 9. This CDR3 has 15 amino acids. Germline CDR1 is LNHDA and CDR2 is SQIVND (reference sequence). Here the CDR3 reads CASLGQGMGNQPQHF. In DNA form, the CDR3 reads TGTGCCAGCCTCGGACAGGGAATGGGCAATCAGCCCCAGCATTTT.

J is TRBJ2-1 and V is TRBV7-9; a weak D match, TRBD1 (5 bases). The germline CDR1 and CDR2 sequences are SEHNR and FQNEAQ (reference sequence). The V gene lost 5 bases and the J gene lost 11 bases, with 16 bases spanning the gap. The CDR3 is 13 residues long. CDR3 protein: CASSIGQAFKQFF. CDR3 coding DNA: TGTGCCAGCAGCATCGGACAAGCCTTCAAGCAGTTCTTC.

As to this clone: Germline is not matched at one junction end, which may reflect a read error. The rearrangement joins TRBV11-2 to TRBJ1-3, with D perhaps matching TRBD1 (6 bases). CDR3 length equals 14 residues. Looked up from germline, CDR1 is SGHAT and CDR2 is FQNNGV. As DNA, the CDR3 is TGTGCCAGCAGCTTAGCAGGGGCTGGGAACACCATATATTTT. The encoded protein is CASSLAGAGNTIYF.

The chain has TRBV19 and TRBJ1-2, with a possible D match to TRBD1 (5 bases). Germline V CDR1 and CDR2: LNHDA, SQIVND (reference sequence). CDR3 size: 15 residues. V was pared by 4 bases and J by 4 bases, with 16 bases between. For the CDR3, the DNA is TGTGCCAGTAGTAGGGACCTGTTGGAGGGCTATGGCTACACCTTC. Its protein is CASSRDLLEGYGYTF.

The chain uses TRBV7-9 and TRBJ2-1, with a possible D match to TRBD2 (6 bases). V lost 1 base and J 15 bases, leaving 13 bases between the germline ends. The CDR3 has 12 amino acids. Germline CDR1 reads SEHNR; CDR2 reads FQNEAQ (reference sequence). CDR3 in amino acids: CASSLGTMIWFF. Written as DNA, the CDR3 is TGTGCCAGCAGCTTAGGGACTATGATTTGGTTCTTC.

The gene calls are TRBV19 and TRBJ2-7; 7 bases match TRBD1. The CDR3 is made up of 13 amino acids. Germline V gene data show CDR1 as LNHDA and CDR2 as SQIVND (reference sequence). The V gene end was trimmed by 5 bases and the J gene end by 3 bases; junction bases not matched to a gene: 4. In DNA, the CDR3 is TGTGCCAGTAGTTCGGGACAGAACTACGAGCAGTACTTC. Translation gives CASSSGQNYEQYF.

Written as DNA, the CDR3 is TGTGCCAGCAGCCCGCCTGGCAGGGGACTAGCGGATACGCAGTATTTT. It encodes CASSPPGRGLADTQYF. The rearrangement links TRBV7-9 to TRBJ2-3; 10 nucleotides match TRBD2. The CDR3 contains 16 residues. The trim removed 5 bases at V and 6 bases at J, leaving 11 bases unmatched. CDR1 and CDR2 from the germline V gene are SEHNR and FQNEAQ (reference sequence).

The CDR3 here is CASSLDGGASDTQYF. The CDR3 DNA reads as TGTGCCAGCAGCTTAGATGGAGGGGCGTCAGATACGCAGTATTTT. This chain links TRBV11-3 with TRBJ2-3; TRBD2 is a possible D gene (6 bases). The CDR3 has 15 amino acids. The germline V gene has CDR1 SGHNT and CDR2 YENEEA. With 0 bases removed from V and 4 bases from J, the gap between germline ends came to 11 bases.

A remark on this clone: Relative to the germline gene, one junction end is altered; a read error may explain this. This rearrangement joins TRBV7-7 to TRBJ2-2; D ambiguous. Germline CDR1 SSHAT, CDR2 FNYEAQ (reference sequence). The CDR3 sequence is 12 residues long. The CDR3 nucleotides read TGTGCTAGCAGTATGGCTGGCGGGGAGCTGTTTTTT. This gives the protein CASSMAGGELFF.

This chain connects TRBV5-8 to TRBJ2-7; tentative D call: TRBD2 (5 bases). CDR1 is SGHTS and CDR2 is YDEGEE in the germline V gene. The CDR3 loop spans 15 amino acids. V was cut by 2 bases and J by 3 bases, with 15 bases left in between. In DNA, the CDR3 is TGTGCCAGCAGCTTAGGGAGAGGGCCCAACTACGAGCAGTACTTC. Amino acid sequence: CASSLGRGPNYEQYF.

The J gene is TRBJ2-7, the V gene TRBV6-5, with TRBD1 identical over 10 bases. CDR1 and CDR2 (germline): MNHEY, SVGAGI. Trimming removed 3 bases from V and 3 bases from J; junction bases left unmatched: 8. The CDR3 loop spans 16 amino acids. CDR3 in amino acids: CASSYILGTGDYEQYF. Here the CDR3 DNA reads TGTGCCAGCAGTTATATCCTTGGGACAGGGGACTACGAGCAGTACTTC.

The chain uses TRBV5-6 and TRBJ1-5; D gene unclear. The germline gives CDR1 SGHDT, CDR2 YYEEEE. V was shortened by 1 base and J by 2 bases, with 4 bases between the two germline ends. This CDR3 region has 13 residues. This CDR3 reads CASSLTGNQPQHF. CDR3 sequence (DNA): TGTGCCAGCAGCTTGACAGGCAATCAGCCCCAGCATTTT.

The CDR3 DNA is TGTGCCAGCAGTGAAAAGTTGGGGAGTCTCATGAATAGCAATCAGCCCCAGCATTTT. Its translation is CASSEKLGSLMNSNQPQHF. The chain recombines TRBV6-1 with TRBJ1-5; D ambiguous. Germline CDR1 is MNHNS and CDR2 is SASEGT. This CDR3 comprises 19 residues. V lost 2 bases and J 0 bases, leaving 20 bases between the germline ends.

The rearrangement joins TRBV18 to TRBJ2-7, with 13 bases aligning to TRBD2. This CDR3 is built from 17 residues. V dropped 0 bases and J dropped 3; count of bases not matched to a gene: 5. The germline CDR1 and CDR2 sequences are KGHSH and LQKENI. The chain's CDR3 is CASSPPATSGRGYEQYF. Here the CDR3 DNA reads TGTGCCAGCTCACCACCGGCAACTAGCGGGAGGGGCTACGAGCAGTACTTC.